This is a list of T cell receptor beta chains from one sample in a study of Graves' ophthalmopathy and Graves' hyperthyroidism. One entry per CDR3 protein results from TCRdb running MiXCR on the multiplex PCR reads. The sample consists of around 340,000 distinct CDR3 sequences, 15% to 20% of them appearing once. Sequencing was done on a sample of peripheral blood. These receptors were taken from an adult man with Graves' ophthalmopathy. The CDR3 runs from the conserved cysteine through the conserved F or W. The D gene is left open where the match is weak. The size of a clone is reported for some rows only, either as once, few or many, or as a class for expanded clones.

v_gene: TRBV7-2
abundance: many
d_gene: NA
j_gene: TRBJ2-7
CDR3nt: TGTGCCAGCAGCCGCTCCGGGAGCGAGGCCTACGAGCAGTACTTC
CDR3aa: CASSRSGSEAYEQYF

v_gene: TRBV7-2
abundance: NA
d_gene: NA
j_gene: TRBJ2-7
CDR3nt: TGTGCCAGCAGAGAAGCTGGCTACGAGCAGTACTTC
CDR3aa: CASREAGYEQYF

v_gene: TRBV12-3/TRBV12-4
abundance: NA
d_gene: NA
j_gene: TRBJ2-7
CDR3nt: TGCGCCAGCAGTTTTACGGGGTTCTCCTACGAGCAGTACTTC
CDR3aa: CASSFTGFSYEQYF

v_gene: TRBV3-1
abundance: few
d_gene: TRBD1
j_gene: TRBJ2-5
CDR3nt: TGTGCCAGCAGCCAAGTCGGGACAGGGGTCGCAGAGACCCAGTACTTC
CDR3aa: CASSQVGTGVAETQYF

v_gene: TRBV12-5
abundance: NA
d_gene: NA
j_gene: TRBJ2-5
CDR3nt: TGTGCTAGTGGTTTGGAGGGGACCCAGTACTTC
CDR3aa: CASGLEGTQYF

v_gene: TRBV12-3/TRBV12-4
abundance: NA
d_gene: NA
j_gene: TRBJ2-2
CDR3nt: TGTGCCAGCAGTTTGGGGCAGTTCGGGGAGCTGTTTTTT
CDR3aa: CASSLGQFGELFF

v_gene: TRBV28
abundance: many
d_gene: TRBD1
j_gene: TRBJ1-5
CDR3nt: TGTGCCAGCACCTCGCTACAGGGGTCAGCCCAGCATTTT
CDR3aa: CASTSLQGSAQHF

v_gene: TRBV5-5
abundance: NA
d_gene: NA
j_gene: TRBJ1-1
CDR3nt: TGTGCCAGCAGCTCCGAGCAATGGGAGGGGACTGAAGCTTTCTTT
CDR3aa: CASSSEQWEGTEAFF

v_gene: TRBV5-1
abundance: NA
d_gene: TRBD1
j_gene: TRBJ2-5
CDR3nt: TGCGCCAGCAGCCCGCGGACAGGGGGCTTTGAGACCCAGTACTTC
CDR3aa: CASSPRTGGFETQYF

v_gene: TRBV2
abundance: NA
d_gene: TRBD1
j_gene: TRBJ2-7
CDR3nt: TGTGCCAGCAGGACGATCGGGACAGGAAACTACGAGCAGTACTTC
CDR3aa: CASRTIGTGNYEQYF

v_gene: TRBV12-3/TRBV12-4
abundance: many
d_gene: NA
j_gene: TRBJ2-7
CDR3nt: TGTGCCAGCAGTTTAGGGGGGGGGCTGTACGAGCAGTACTTC
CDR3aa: CASSLGGGLYEQYF

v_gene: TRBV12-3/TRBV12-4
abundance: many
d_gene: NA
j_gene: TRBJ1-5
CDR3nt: TGTGCCAGCAGTGTCAATGAGAATCAGCCCCAGCATTTT
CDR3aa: CASSVNENQPQHF

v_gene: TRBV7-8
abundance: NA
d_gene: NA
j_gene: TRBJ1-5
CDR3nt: TGTGCCAGCAGCTCCGGGCGGACCGACTATTATAGCAATCAGCCCCAGCGTTTT
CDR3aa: CASSSGRTDYYSNQPQRF

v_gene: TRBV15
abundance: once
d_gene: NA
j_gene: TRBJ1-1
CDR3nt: TGTGCCACCAGCAGAGCTGGGGGCTTGGGTTGGGAACCTTTCTTT
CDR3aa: CATSRAGGLGWEPFF

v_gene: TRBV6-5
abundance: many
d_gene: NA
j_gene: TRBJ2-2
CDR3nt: TGTGCCAGCACCTGGACAGTCACCGGGGAGCTGTTTTTT
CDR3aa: CASTWTVTGELFF

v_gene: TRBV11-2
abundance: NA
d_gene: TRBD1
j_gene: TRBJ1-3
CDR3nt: TGTGCCAGCAGCACCACAGGGGTGGGTGAAAACACCATATATTTT
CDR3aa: CASSTTGVGENTIYF

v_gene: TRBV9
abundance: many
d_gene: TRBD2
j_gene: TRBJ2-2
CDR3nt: TGTGCCAGCAGCGAGGGGCGACTAGCGGGAGTCACCGGGGAGCTGTTTTTT
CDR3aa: CASSEGRLAGVTGELFF

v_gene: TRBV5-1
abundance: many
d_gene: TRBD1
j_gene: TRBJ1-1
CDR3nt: TGCGCCAGCGGAAGACAGGGGAACACTGAAGCTTTCTTT
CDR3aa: CASGRQGNTEAFF

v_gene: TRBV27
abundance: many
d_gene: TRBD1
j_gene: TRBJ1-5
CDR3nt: TGTGCCAGCAAACCTAGACAGGGGAACAATCAGCCCCAGCATTTT
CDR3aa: CASKPRQGNNQPQHF

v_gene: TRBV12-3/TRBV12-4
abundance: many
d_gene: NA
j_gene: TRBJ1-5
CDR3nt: TGTGCCAGCAGTTTAAGGGCGAATAGAAATAGCAATCAGCCCCAGCATTTT
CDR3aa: CASSLRANRNSNQPQHF

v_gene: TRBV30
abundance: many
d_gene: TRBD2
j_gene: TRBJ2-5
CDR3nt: TGTGCCTGGAGGCCCGGGTGGCTAGCGGGGGTCCAAGAGACCCAGTACTTC
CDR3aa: CAWRPGWLAGVQETQYF

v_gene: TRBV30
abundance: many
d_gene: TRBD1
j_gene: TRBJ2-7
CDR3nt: TGTGCCTTGTCGACAGGGTATTCCTACGAGCAGTACTTC
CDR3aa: CALSTGYSYEQYF

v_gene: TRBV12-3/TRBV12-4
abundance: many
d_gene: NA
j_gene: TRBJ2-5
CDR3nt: TGTGCCAGCAGTTCGGGTAGGGACCAAGAGACCCAGTACTTC
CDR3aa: CASSSGRDQETQYF

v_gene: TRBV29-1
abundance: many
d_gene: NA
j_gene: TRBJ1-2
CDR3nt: TGCAGCGTTGTAGGCGGGGGGCATGGCTACACCTTC
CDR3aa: CSVVGGGHGYTF

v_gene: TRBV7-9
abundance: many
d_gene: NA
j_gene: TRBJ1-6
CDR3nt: TGTGCCAGCAGTTTCGGCTATAATTCACCCCTCCACTTT
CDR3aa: CASSFGYNSPLHF

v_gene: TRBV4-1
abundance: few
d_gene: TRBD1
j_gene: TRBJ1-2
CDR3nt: TGCGCCAGCAGCTTCTCAGGGGGTCGAGGCTACACCTTC
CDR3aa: CASSFSGGRGYTF

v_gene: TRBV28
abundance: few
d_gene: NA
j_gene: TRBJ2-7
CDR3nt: TGTGCCAGCAGTGTGAGGCCCGCCTACGAGCAGTACTTC
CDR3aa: CASSVRPAYEQYF

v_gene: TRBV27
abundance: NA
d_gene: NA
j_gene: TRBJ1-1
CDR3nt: TGTGCCAGCAGTTTCTACGGGTACACTGAAGCTTTCTTT
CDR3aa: CASSFYGYTEAFF

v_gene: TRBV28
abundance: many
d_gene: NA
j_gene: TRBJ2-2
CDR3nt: TGTGCCAGCAGTGACGGCTACACCGGGGAGCTGTTTTTT
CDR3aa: CASSDGYTGELFF

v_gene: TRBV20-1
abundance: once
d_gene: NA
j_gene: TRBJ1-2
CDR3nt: TGCAGTGCTAGTCCTGTTTCTAACTATGGCTACACCTTC
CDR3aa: CSASPVSNYGYTF